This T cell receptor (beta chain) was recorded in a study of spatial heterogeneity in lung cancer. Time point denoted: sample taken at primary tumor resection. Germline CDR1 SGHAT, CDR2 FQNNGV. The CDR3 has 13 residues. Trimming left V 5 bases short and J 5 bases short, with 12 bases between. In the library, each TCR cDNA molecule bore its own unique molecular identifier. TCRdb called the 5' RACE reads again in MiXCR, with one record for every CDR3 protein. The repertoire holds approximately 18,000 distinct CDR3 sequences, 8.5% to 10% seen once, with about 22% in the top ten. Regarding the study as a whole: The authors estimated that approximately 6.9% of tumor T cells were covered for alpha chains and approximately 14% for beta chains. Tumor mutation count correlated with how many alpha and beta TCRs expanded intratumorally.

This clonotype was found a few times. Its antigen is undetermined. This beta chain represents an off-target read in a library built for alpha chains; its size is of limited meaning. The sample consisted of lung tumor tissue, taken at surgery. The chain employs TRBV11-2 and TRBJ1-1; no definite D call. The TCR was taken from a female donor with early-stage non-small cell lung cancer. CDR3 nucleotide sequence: TGTGCCAGCAGCCCCCGATTAAGGACTGAAGCTTTCTTT. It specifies CASSPRLRTEAFF.